Each of the 7 T cell receptor beta chains below was sequenced from the same sample in a study. Via MiXCR, TCRdb re-called the 5' RACE reads, giving one row per CDR3 protein. The sample holds 50,000 to 70,000 distinct CDR3 sequences, less than 25% seen once. Tregs were sorted as CD4+CD25+CD127-/low cells. Sequencing was carried out using tumor-infiltrating Tregs sorted from the breast tumor. Receptors originate from a female donor with breast cancer.

A note on this clonotype: This may arise from a read error, as a much more abundant clone is one base away. J is TRBJ2-1 and V is TRBV5-1, with 7 bases identical to TRBD2. The germline V gene encodes CDR1 SGHRS and CDR2 YFSETQ. The CDR3 is 15 residues long. The CDR3 DNA follows: TGCGCCAGCAGCACGGCAGGGACTACCTACTATGAGCAGTTCTTC. Its protein product is CASSTAGTTYYEQFF.

This clonotype has a handful of counts. The gene calls are TRBV21-1 and TRBJ1-5. TRBV21-1 represents a pseudogene. The CDR3 is made up of 16 amino acids. This chain's CDR3 is CASSKERPLRHQPQHF. As DNA, the CDR3 is TGTGCCAGCAGCAAAGAGAGGCCGTTACGGCATCAGCCCCAGCATTTT.

The chain is built from TRBV6-1 and TRBJ2-3; 14 nucleotides agree with TRBD2. The CDR3 has 16 amino acids. Germline lookup yields CDR1 MNHNS and CDR2 SASEGT. The V and J ends lost 5 bases and 4 bases, in that order; junction bases with no gene match: 5. In DNA, the CDR3 is TGTGCCAGCAGTCCAAGACTAGCGGGAGGGTCAGATACGCAGTATTTT. Its protein product is CASSPRLAGGSDTQYF.

The chain is built from TRBV12-3 or TRBV12-4 and TRBJ1-1, with D perhaps matching TRBD1 (5 bases). The CDR3 spans 14 residues. The V end lost 6 bases, the J end lost 1 base, and 12 bases lay between the germline ends. CDR3 nucleotide sequence: TGTGCCAGCAGCTCCCAGGGTCCGAACACTGAAGCTTTCTTT. It codes for CASSSQGPNTEAFF.

This clonotype was detected only a few times. In DNA form, the CDR3 reads TGTGCCAGCAGCGGAACTAGCGGGATCACAGATACGCAGTATTTT. It is translated as CASSGTSGITDTQYF. The J gene is TRBJ2-3, the V gene TRBV9, with 10 nucleotides matching TRBD2. The V gene's germline CDR1 is SGDLS and CDR2 YYNGEE. Trimming cost V 3 bases and J 2 bases; bases outside gene matches: 3. The CDR3 spans 15 residues.

The table lists this clonotype with a few counts. The chain combines TRBV12-3 or TRBV12-4 with TRBJ1-2; possibly TRBD1 for D (6 bases). This CDR3 region has 14 residues. V was clipped by 5 bases and J by 8 bases, with 18 bases between them. For the CDR3, the DNA is TGTGCCAGCAGTGTCGGGTCGGGGGGGCTAGGCTACACCTTC. This translates into CASSVGSGGLGYTF.

This clonotype was detected many times. The rearrangement joins TRBV4-3 to TRBJ1-1; weak D call: TRBD1 (6 bases). The CDR3 covers 16 residues. V lost 1 base to trimming and J lost 1 base, with 13 bases between them. Germline V CDR1 and CDR2: LGHNA, YSLEER. CDR3 nucleotides: TGCGCCAGCAGCCAAGGAGTATTACAGGGGAACACTGAAGCTTTCTTT. Translating gives CASSQGVLQGNTEAFF.